The following is a TCR beta chain sequence with its context. The data stem from a study of shared clonotypes between healthy human individuals. CD4+ cells yielded CD45RA+ naive and CD45RA-negative memory subsets. Looked up from germline, CDR1 is SGHRS and CDR2 is YFSETQ. The CDR3 has 16 amino acids. V lost 4 bases to trimming and J lost 1 base; unmatched junction nucleotides: 4. Several immunoSEQ plates received, in even portions, the genomic DNA of each subset. The protocol was immunoSEQ multiplex PCR, while the TCRdb copy is restricted to in-frame clones and leaves out a portion. Of around 1,000,000 clones in the sample, 70% to 85% are singletons; the top ten hold roughly 0.82%.

Sequenced: memory CD4+ T cells from PBMCs. Noted subset: CD45RA-negative fraction. This rearrangement joins TRBV5-1 to TRBJ2-5, with 13 bases matching TRBD2. The sequence was obtained from a man between 18 and 29 years old in good health. Some clones in this sample may be carry-over from other donors' samples. CDR3 DNA sequence: TGCGCCAGCAGCCTTCGACTAGCGGGAGGCCAAGAGACCCAGTACTTC. Amino acid sequence: CASSLRLAGGQETQYF.